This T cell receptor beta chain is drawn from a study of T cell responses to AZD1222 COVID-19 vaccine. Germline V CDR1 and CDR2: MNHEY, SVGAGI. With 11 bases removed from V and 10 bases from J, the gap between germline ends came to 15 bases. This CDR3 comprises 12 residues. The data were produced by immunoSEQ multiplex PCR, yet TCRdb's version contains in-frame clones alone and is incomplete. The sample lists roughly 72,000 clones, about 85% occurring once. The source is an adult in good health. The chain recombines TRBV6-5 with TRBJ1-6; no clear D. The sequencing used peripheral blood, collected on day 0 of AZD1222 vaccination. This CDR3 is CASGIGRSPLHF. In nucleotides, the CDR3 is TGTGCCTCGGGAATAGGGCGATCACCCCTCCACTTT.